Each of the 31 T cell receptor beta chains below was sequenced from the same sample in a study of shared clonotypes between healthy human individuals. Profiled with immunoSEQ multiplex PCR; TCRdb holds only in-frame clones, not every one. The repertoire holds some 2,500,000 clones, with over 85% as singletons. What was sequenced was naive CD4+ T cells from PBMCs. As for subset: CD45RA+ positively selected. The receptors originated from a man aged 18 to 30 in good health. Some clones in this sample may be carry-over from other donors' samples.

A note on this clone: The same CDR3 also results from other DNA sequences found in this sample. The chain combines TRBV5-1 with TRBJ1-1; D unresolved. The CDR3 runs to 15 residues. Germline lookup yields CDR1 SGHRS and CDR2 YFSETQ. V was shortened by 4 bases and J by 1 base, with 14 bases between the two germline ends. DNA for the CDR3: TGCGCCAGCAGCCCGCCTGGGTCCGGGAACACTGAAGCTTTCTTT. It codes for CASSPPGSGNTEAFF.

V and J are TRBV19 and TRBJ1-1, with D perhaps TRBD1 (5 bases). The V gene lost 7 bases and the J gene lost 7 bases, with 13 bases spanning the gap. This CDR3 comprises 12 residues. CDR1 and CDR2 (germline): LNHDA, SQIVND (reference sequence). The CDR3 coding sequence is TGTGCCAGTACGGAGGGACCCTATGAAGCTTTCTTT. This sequence encodes CASTEGPYEAFF.

The rearrangement uses TRBV6-1 and TRBJ2-3; D is perhaps TRBD1 (5 bases). CDR3 size: 14 residues. V lost 6 bases to trimming and J lost 0 bases, with 10 bases between them. Germline V lookup: CDR1 MNHNS, CDR2 SASEGT. DNA of the CDR3: TGTGCCAGCAGGGCAGGGCCTAGCACAGATACGCAGTATTTT. Translating gives CASRAGPSTDTQYF.

V and J are TRBV10-3 and TRBJ1-2, with D tentatively TRBD1 (5 bases). Germline assignment: CDR1 ENHRY and CDR2 SYGVKD. This CDR3 is built from 15 residues. The ends were cut back, 5 bases at V and 8 bases at J, with 21 bases in the middle. Here the CDR3 reads CAISRQGVPLDGYTF. The CDR3, as DNA: TGTGCCATCAGTAGGCAGGGAGTTCCGTTAGACGGCTACACCTTC.

The genes are TRBV7-6 and TRBJ1-1; D call uncertain. Germline V gene lookup returns CDR1 SGHVS and CDR2 FNYEAQ. This CDR3 has 16 residues. Deletions cut 1 base from V and 0 bases from J, with 12 bases between. The CDR3 region is CASSLGSSRLNTEAFF. Written as DNA, the CDR3 is TGTGCCAGCAGCTTAGGTAGTTCGAGGCTGAACACTGAAGCTTTCTTT. Full variable domain (remainder filled in from reference TRBV7-6 and TRBJ1-1): GAGVSQSPRYKVTKRGQDVALRCDPISGHVSLYWYRQALGQGPEFLTYFNYEAQQDKSGLPNDRFSAERPEGSISTLTIQRTEQRDSAMYRCASSLGSSRLNTEAFFGQGTRLTVV.

The rearrangement uses TRBV28 and TRBJ1-4; 9 bases match TRBD1. The CDR3 has 18 residues. Losses at the gene ends were 8 bases for V and 0 bases for J; bases not matched to a gene: 13. The germline V gene has CDR1 MDHEN and CDR2 SYDVKM. The CDR3: CASGTYRGRSPTNEKLFF. In nucleotides, the CDR3 is TGTGCCAGCGGCACTTACAGGGGGCGGAGCCCAACTAATGAAAAACTGTTTTTT. Combining the CDR3 with reference TRBV28 and TRBJ1-4 gives the whole variable domain DVKVTQSSRYLVKRTGEKVFLECVQDMDHENMFWYRQDPGLGLRLIYFSYDVKMKEKGDIPEGYSVSREKKERFSLILESASTNQTSMYLCASGTYRGRSPTNEKLFFGSGTQLSVL.

On this clone itself: Other DNA sequences of this sample code for an identical CDR3. The gene calls are TRBV5-1 and TRBJ2-1, with 12 bases that match TRBD2. V was pared by 2 bases and J by 2 bases, with 2 bases of the junction left unmatched. CDR3 length: 16 residues. The V gene's germline CDR1 is SGHRS and CDR2 YFSETQ. The CDR3 sequence is CASSLASGRAYNEQFF. The CDR3 nucleotides are TGCGCCAGCAGCTTAGCTAGCGGGAGGGCCTACAATGAGCAGTTCTTC.

This rearrangement joins TRBV28 to TRBJ2-7, with D tentatively TRBD1 (5 bases). CDR1 and CDR2 (germline): MDHEN, SYDVKM. There are 15 residues in the CDR3. Trimming took 3 bases from V and 4 from J, leaving 16 bases between them. CDR3 in DNA: TGTGCCAGCAGTTTCTCCAGGGTACCCGGTTACGAGCAGTACTTC. As protein: CASSFSRVPGYEQYF.

The rearrangement joins TRBV27 to TRBJ2-2; no reliable D call. From germline, CDR1 is MNHEY and CDR2 SMNVEV (reference sequence). V was trimmed by 6 bases and J by 1 base, leaving 15 bases between them. This CDR3 has 16 amino acids. The CDR3 loop is CASSRMAPRNTGELFF. The CDR3 coding sequence is TGTGCCAGCAGCCGCATGGCGCCCAGGAACACCGGGGAGCTGTTTTTT.

This sequence joins TRBV21-1 and TRBJ1-2. TRBV21-1 is flagged as a pseudogene. The CDR3 has 13 amino acids. CDR3 sequence reads: CASSRKEGDGYTF. Written as DNA, the CDR3 is TGTGCCAGCAGCCGTAAGGAGGGAGACGGCTACACCTTC.

This clone was detected a few times. Other DNA sequences within the sample encode an identical CDR3. CDR3 DNA sequence: TGTGCCAGCAGTTACTCGGTGAACACTGAAGCTTTCTTT. Translating it yields CASSYSVNTEAFF. The V call is TRBV6-5, the J call TRBJ1-1; D remains unclear. CDR1 and CDR2 from the germline V gene are MNHEY and SVGAGI. The ends were cut back, 0 bases at V and 0 bases at J, with 2 bases in the middle. The CDR3 covers 13 residues.

This clone occurred once. The chain links TRBV7-9 to TRBJ2-5, with D hard to call. V was trimmed by 4 bases and J by 1 base, leaving 7 bases between them. The CDR3 covers 13 residues. Germline CDR1 is SEHNR and CDR2 is FQNEAQ (reference sequence). CDR3 sequence (DNA): TGTGCCAGCAGCTCGACCCCCCAAGAGACCCAGTACTTC. Amino acids: CASSSTPQETQYF.

The J gene is TRBJ2-2, the V gene TRBV9; TRBD2 might be the D (5 bases). Germline CDR1 and CDR2: SGDLS and YYNGEE. Trimming removed 6 bases at V and 0 bases at J, with 18 bases between. This CDR3 has 17 amino acids. DNA for the CDR3: TGTGCCAGCACGGCAGCGGTGGGCAGGTCGAACACCGGGGAGCTGTTTTTT. Residues: CASTAAVGRSNTGELFF.

In this sample, this clone turned up once. The V and J genes are TRBV11-2 and TRBJ2-1, with TRBD2 identical over 14 bases. There are 16 residues in the CDR3. The V gene's germline CDR1 is SGHAT and CDR2 FQNNGV. The V segment lost 6 bases and the J segment 8 bases; nucleotides outside the gene matches: 9. CDR3 in amino acids: CASSIGTGLAGDEQFF. The CDR3 DNA reads TGTGCCAGCAGTATAGGGACGGGACTAGCGGGAGATGAGCAGTTCTTC. Looking up the rest from reference TRBV11-2 and TRBJ2-1 gives the full variable domain: EAGVAQSPRYKIIEKRQSVAFWCNPISGHATLYWYQQILGQGPKLLIQFQNNGVVDDSQLPKDRFSAERLKGVDSTLKIQPAKLEDSAVYLCASSIGTGLAGDEQFFGPGTRLTVL.

The chain employs TRBV21-1 and TRBJ2-3; the table's D call, TRBD1, has no DNA check behind it. TRBV21-1 is tagged as a pseudogene. The CDR3 loop spans 18 amino acids. The CDR3 coding sequence is TGTGCCAGCAGCCCCCCGCGTAGTAAGGGGACACCGCCAGATACGCAGTATTTT. It specifies CASSPPRSKGTPPDTQYF.

The table lists this clone with a count of one. The chain has TRBV2 and TRBJ2-1; D is unclear. The ends were cut back, 8 bases at V and 3 bases at J, with 5 bases in the middle. The CDR3 totals 11 residues. Germline values: CDR1 SNHLY, CDR2 FYNNEI. In DNA form, the CDR3 reads TGTGCCAGCGATCGCTACAATGAGCAGTTCTTC. Residues: CASDRYNEQFF.

The chain couples TRBV9 to TRBJ2-2; maybe TRBD2 (6 bases). CDR3 length: 15 amino acids. Trimming took off 0 bases at V and 6 bases at J, with 12 bases between the two ends. Per germline, CDR1 SGDLS and CDR2 YYNGEE. The DNA of the CDR3 is TGTGCCAGCAGCGTAGGCTCTAGCGCGGCCGGGGAGCTGTTTTTT. Protein product: CASSVGSSAAGELFF.

This clone was observed a few times. The chain carries TRBV6-6 and TRBJ1-5; D ambiguous. Germline loops: CDR1 MNHNY, CDR2 SVGAGI (reference sequence). CDR3 size: 10 residues. The V end lost 9 bases, the J end lost 7 bases, and 7 bases lay between the germline ends. CDR3 sequence: CARGAQPQHF. The CDR3 coding sequence is TGTGCCAGGGGAGCACAGCCCCAGCATTTT.

The V and J genes are TRBV7-2 and TRBJ2-5; D might be TRBD2 (6 bases). Germline CDR1 and CDR2: SGHTA and FQGNSA. Trimming stripped 5 bases from V and 0 bases from J, with 19 bases between. The CDR3 covers 17 residues. CDR3 nucleotide sequence: TGTGCCAGCAGCCCTCGTGTGTTTAGCGGATACCAAGAGACCCAGTACTTC. Protein sequence: CASSPRVFSGYQETQYF. The full variable domain, completed using reference TRBV7-2 and TRBJ2-5, is GAGVSQSPSNKVTEKGKDVELRCDPISGHTALYWYRQSLGQGLEFLIYFQGNSAPDKSGLPSDRFSAERTGGSVSTLTIQRTQQEDSAVYLCASSPRVFSGYQETQYFGPGTRLLVL.

The count of this clone is one. The genes are TRBV2 and TRBJ2-5; no definite D call. CDR3 size: 14 residues. Looked up from germline, CDR1 is SNHLY and CDR2 is FYNNEI. V was clipped by 5 bases and J by 4 bases, with 14 bases between them. The CDR3 DNA follows: TGTGCCAGCAGTCAATCCGGACCGGGAGAGACCCAGTACTTC. Its translation: CASSQSGPGETQYF. Together with reference TRBV2 and TRBJ2-5, the CDR3 gives the full variable domain: EPEVTQTPSHQVTQMGQEVILRCVPISNHLYFYWYRQILGQKVEFLVSFYNNEISEKSEIFDDQFSVERPDGSNFTLKIRSTKLEDSAMYFCASSQSGPGETQYFGPGTRLLVL.

The sample holds one count of this clone. The chain combines TRBV5-4 with TRBJ2-2, with 9 bases matching TRBD1. The V segment lost 5 bases and the J segment 4 bases; nucleotides outside the gene matches: 6. This CDR3 has 15 residues. CDR1 and CDR2 (germline): SGHNT, YYREEE (reference sequence). The CDR3 is CASSSGTGSTGELFF. CDR3 sequence (DNA): TGTGCCAGCAGTTCCGGGACAGGGTCCACCGGGGAGCTGTTTTTT.

The chain joins TRBV6-6 to TRBJ2-7; no clear D. V lost 4 bases and J 2 bases, leaving 12 bases between the germline ends. Germline V gene lookup returns CDR1 MNHNY and CDR2 SVGAGI (reference sequence). The CDR3 loop spans 14 amino acids. The CDR3 sequence is CASSLSRVTYEQYF. CDR3 nucleotides: TGTGCCAGCAGTTTATCTCGGGTAACCTACGAGCAGTACTTC.

This clone has a single count. The rearrangement uses TRBV7-9 and TRBJ2-3, with TRBD2 matching 7 bases. This CDR3 is 11 amino acids long. With V trimmed by 6 bases and J by 10 bases, 4 bases remained unmatched. Germline CDR1 reads SEHNR; CDR2 reads FQNEAQ (reference sequence). CDR3 DNA sequence: TGTGCCAGCAGTCCGACTAGCTCGCAGTATTTT. It is translated as CASSPTSSQYF.

The J gene is TRBJ2-6, the V gene TRBV6-5; D may be TRBD1 or TRBD2 (5 bases each). CDR1 and CDR2 (germline): MNHEY, SVGAGI. The CDR3 spans 15 residues. V was clipped by 1 base and J by 3 bases, with 7 bases between them. Here the CDR3 DNA reads TGTGCCAGCAGTTACTTGGGGGTTGGGGCCAACGTCCTGACTTTC. It specifies CASSYLGVGANVLTF.

The gene calls are TRBV19 and TRBJ2-7; 9 bases line up with TRBD2. This CDR3 is 14 amino acids long. Germline CDR1 LNHDA, CDR2 SQIVND (reference sequence). V dropped 6 bases and J dropped 0; count of bases not matched to a gene: 3. CDR3 bases: TGTGCCAGTAGGCCTAGCGGGACCTCCTACGAGCAGTACTTC. Translation gives CASRPSGTSYEQYF.

The chain is built from TRBV5-4 and TRBJ2-5, with 9 bases aligning to TRBD2. Germline loops: CDR1 SGHNT, CDR2 YYREEE (reference sequence). Unmatched junction bases numbered 11, after V lost 0 bases and J lost 2 bases. This CDR3 is built from 18 residues. CDR3 sequence: CASSLEVRSSGIQETQYF. The CDR3, as DNA: TGTGCCAGCAGCTTGGAGGTTAGGTCTAGCGGGATACAAGAGACCCAGTACTTC.

The CDR3 DNA reads as TGTGCCACCAGCCCCCCGTTTAGTAGCGGGAAGGGTGAGCAGTTCTTC. Translating gives CATSPPFSSGKGEQFF. This rearrangement joins TRBV15 to TRBJ2-1, with 8 bases identical to TRBD2. The length of the CDR3 is 16 residues. Germline CDR1 LNHNV, CDR2 YYDKDF (reference sequence). J lost 9 bases, V lost 5 bases, and 15 bases had no gene match.

The chain recombines TRBV27 with TRBJ2-6; possibly TRBD2 for D (5 bases). Trimming removed 9 bases at V and 2 bases at J, with 20 bases between. The CDR3 spans 17 residues. Per germline, CDR1 MNHEY and CDR2 SMNVEV (reference sequence). The CDR3 is CASLPRGFSAGANVLTF. The CDR3 DNA is TGTGCCAGTCTCCCTCGGGGATTTTCGGCTGGGGCCAACGTCCTGACTTTC.

The sample holds one count of this clone. The chain employs TRBV27 and TRBJ1-2; 7 bases are shared with TRBD1. V dropped 6 bases and J dropped 4; count of bases not matched to a gene: 14. The CDR3 is 16 residues long. The germline gives CDR1 MNHEY, CDR2 SMNVEV (reference sequence). Written as DNA, the CDR3 is TGTGCCAGCAGACAACTCCGGGACAGCGTAGGCTATGGCTACACCTTC. This encodes CASRQLRDSVGYGYTF.

The CDR3 reads CASSQVGRGSNEKLFF. The CDR3 DNA sequence: TGCGCCAGCAGCCAAGTCGGCAGGGGATCTAATGAAAAACTGTTTTTT. The chain employs TRBV4-1 and TRBJ1-4, with D possibly TRBD1 on 6 matching bases. Looked up from germline, CDR1 is MGHRA and CDR2 is YSYEKL. Trimming removed 1 base from V and 3 bases from J, with 12 bases in between. This CDR3 is built from 16 residues.

This chain uses TRBV28 with TRBJ2-3; 8 positions agree with TRBD2. The CDR3 has 15 residues. The ends lost 3 bases at V and 3 bases at J; junction bases unmatched: 5. CDR1 is MDHEN, CDR2 SYDVKM, per germline. In DNA, the CDR3 is TGTGCCAGCAGTTTGGAGCGACTAGCGACAGATACGCAGTATTTT. This sequence encodes CASSLERLATDTQYF.